The 15 T cell receptor beta chains listed next were all sequenced from one sample in a study of regulatory T cells in long-lasting Graves disease. Noted time point: newly diagnosed GD, antithyroid drugs for less than 3 months. PBMC-derived RNA was used for the TCR library. CDR3-region Arm-PCR and iRepertoire HTBI primers produced the TCR beta libraries. MiXCR was run by TCRdb on the multiplex PCR reads, yielding one entry per CDR3 protein. The sample carries 620,000 or so distinct CDR3 sequences, about 15% recorded once. Another study also made use of these data, one on T cells in Graves' hyperthyroidism and ophthalmopathy.

Sequenced here: peripheral blood mononuclear cells (PBMCs), sampled at new diagnosis, from a patient treated with antithyroid drugs. These receptors all come from a woman younger than 45 with Graves disease.

This clonotype came up many times. The chain has TRBV11-3 and TRBJ2-1, with 8 bases matching TRBD1. CDR1 is SGHNT and CDR2 is YENEEA in the germline V gene. The CDR3 loop spans 13 amino acids. The V segment lost 3 bases and the J segment 7 bases; nucleotides outside the gene matches: 2. CDR3 nucleotide sequence: TGTGCCAGCAGCTTTACAGGGGGGAATGAGCAGTTCTTC. Protein: CASSFTGGNEQFF.

The chain employs TRBV6-5 and TRBJ2-7; possible D gene TRBD1, 5 bases. Germline V CDR1 and CDR2: MNHEY, SVGAGI. The CDR3 covers 15 residues. V gave up 0 bases and J gave up 4 bases, with 13 bases separating them. Written as DNA, the CDR3 is TGTGCCAGCAGTTACTCGCGAGGAAGGGGATACGAGCAGTACTTC. It translates to CASSYSRGRGYEQYF.

The chain joins TRBV20-1 to TRBJ1-2, with 8 bases identical to TRBD1. The germline V gene encodes CDR1 DFQATT and CDR2 SNEGSKA (reference sequence). This CDR3 contains 13 residues. The V segment lost 7 bases and the J segment 6 bases; nucleotides outside the gene matches: 10. The CDR3 spells CSVELNRGDGYTF. Written as DNA, the CDR3 is TGCAGTGTGGAACTTAACAGGGGGGATGGCTACACCTTC.

This clonotype was seen just once. The chain carries TRBV13 and TRBJ1-1; possible D gene TRBD1, 6 bases. Germline CDR1 is PRHDT and CDR2 is FYEKMQ (reference sequence). CDR3 length: 15 amino acids. V gave up 5 bases and J gave up 5 bases, with 18 bases separating them. This CDR3 reads CASSLGGGIWTEAFF. For the CDR3, the DNA is TGTGCCAGCAGCCTCGGGGGGGGCATCTGGACTGAAGCTTTCTTT.

The table lists this clonotype with a few counts. The chain uses TRBV7-9 and TRBJ2-1; 10 bases match TRBD2. CDR1 is SEHNR and CDR2 is FQNEAQ in the germline V gene (reference sequence). V shed 5 bases and J 4 bases; nucleotides not matched to a gene: 5. This CDR3 has 15 residues. CDR3 loop: CASSKLLAGYNEQFF. The CDR3 coding sequence is TGTGCCAGCAGCAAATTACTAGCGGGATACAATGAGCAGTTCTTC. The entire variable domain, with the rest obtained from reference TRBV7-9 and TRBJ2-1, is as follows: DTGVSQNPRHKITKRGQNVTFRCDPISEHNRLYWYRQTLGQGPEFLTYFQNEAQLEKSRLLSDRFSAERPKGSFSTLEIQRTEQGDSAMYLCASSKLLAGYNEQFFGPGTRLTVL.

In this sample, this clonotype turned up many times. The V gene is TRBV28, the J gene TRBJ2-7, with TRBD1 matching over 7 bases. CDR3 length: 12 residues. Germline lookup yields CDR1 MDHEN and CDR2 SYDVKM. V shed 7 bases and J 4 bases; nucleotides not matched to a gene: 4. CDR3 nucleotides: TGTGCCAGCAAAGAACAGGGGTACGAGCAGTACTTC. This sequence encodes CASKEQGYEQYF. Using reference TRBV28 and TRBJ2-7 for the parts outside the CDR3, the full variable domain is DVKVTQSSRYLVKRTGEKVFLECVQDMDHENMFWYRQDPGLGLRLIYFSYDVKMKEKGDIPEGYSVSREKKERFSLILESASTNQTSMYLCASKEQGYEQYFGPGTRLTVT.

This clonotype occurred many times. This chain joins TRBV20-1 and TRBJ1-4; 7 bases agree with TRBD1. Germline V gene sequence: CDR1 DFQATT, CDR2 SNEGSKA (reference sequence). Losses at the gene ends were 7 bases for V and 8 bases for J; bases not matched to a gene: 4. The CDR3 totals 11 residues. CDR3 coding DNA: TGCAGTGTATGGGGACAGGAAAAACTGTTTTTT. Translated, it gives CSVWGQEKLFF.

This chain joins TRBV30 and TRBJ2-4; no clear D. The J call is in doubt because the DNA end fits TRBJ2-5 better. This CDR3 contains 13 residues. Germline lookup yields CDR1 GTSNPN and CDR2 SVGIG (reference sequence). CDR3 in amino acids: CAWTRTPAETQYF. The CDR3 DNA follows: TGTGCCTGGACCCGGACCCCCGCAGAGACCCAGTACTTC.

J is TRBJ2-1 and V is TRBV11-1; 8 bases agree with TRBD2. CDR1 and CDR2 (germline): SGHAT, FQDESV (reference sequence). The CDR3 is 16 residues long. Losses at the gene ends were 3 bases for V and 3 bases for J; bases not matched to a gene: 7. Written as DNA, the CDR3 is TGTGCCAGCAGCTTCTTGATAGCGGGAAACTACAATGAGCAGTTCTTC. Its translation is CASSFLIAGNYNEQFF.

This clonotype was counted ten times or more. The gene calls are TRBV7-2 and TRBJ1-5, with D unresolved. Deletions cut 6 bases from V and 5 bases from J, with 8 bases between. Germline V gives CDR1 SGHTA, CDR2 FQGNSA. The CDR3 covers 12 residues. CDR3 sequence (DNA): TGTGCCAGCAGTCGGACTCATCAGCCCCAGCATTTT. Encoded protein: CASSRTHQPQHF.

This clonotype was detected many times. The gene calls are TRBV10-3 and TRBJ1-1, with TRBD1 matching over 8 bases. Per germline, CDR1 ENHRY and CDR2 SYGVKD. The CDR3 is 15 residues long. V lost 8 bases to trimming and J lost 1 base; unmatched junction nucleotides: 9. CDR3 sequence: CAISGQVLSNTEAFF. DNA of the CDR3: TGTGCCATCTCGGGACAGGTTCTCTCGAACACTGAAGCTTTCTTT.

This clonotype was seen only a few times. The DNA of the CDR3 is TGTGCCAGCTCACCACGATTACCTAGCGGGAGAAGCACAGATACGCAGTATTTT. Protein sequence: CASSPRLPSGRSTDTQYF. The V call is TRBV18, the J call TRBJ2-3; TRBD2 matches at 10 bases. V lost 1 base to trimming and J lost 0 bases; unmatched junction nucleotides: 7. Germline CDR1 and CDR2: KGHSH and LQKENI. The CDR3 is 18 residues long.

In its sample, this clonotype was seen many times. This chain uses TRBV29-1 with TRBJ2-5, with 8 bases aligning to TRBD1. CDR3 size: 12 residues. Germline trimming cut 7 bases from V and 2 bases from J; bases unmatched to any gene: 3. The germline CDR1 and CDR2 sequences are SQVTM and ANQGSEA. DNA for the CDR3: TGCAGCGCCTGGACAGGGCAAGAGACCCAGTACTTC. Encoded protein: CSAWTGQETQYF.

As concerns this clonotype: This sequence may be a read error, since a much larger clone differs from it by one base. The rearrangement joins TRBV12-3 or TRBV12-4 to TRBJ1-3, with D maybe TRBD1 (5 bases). The CDR3 length is 15 residues. The CDR3, as DNA: TGTGCCAGCTCACTCTCCGACAGCTCTGGAAACACCCTATATTTT. Its protein product is CASSLSDSSGNTLYF.

This clonotype has a handful of counts. A read error is possible here, since a much larger clone lies one base away. The rearrangement uses TRBV5-4 and TRBJ1-4; no clear D. The V end lost 0 bases, the J end lost 0 bases, and 3 bases lay between the germline ends. The CDR3 covers 14 residues. Germline loops: CDR1 SGHNT, CDR2 YYREEE (reference sequence). The CDR3 bases are TGTGCCAGCAGCTTGGGCACAACTAATGAAAAACTGTTTTTT. Residues: CASSLGTTNEKLFF.